This T cell receptor beta chain was observed in a study of blood T cell repertoires in COVID-19. Study-wide background: Nucleic acid was either cDNA or gDNA, and it came from T cells, B-cell-depleted T cells, or PBMCs.

This clone was counted between two and nine times. As handled by the study authors: Estimation of nucleated cell counts was performed using reference gene primer amplification. Only in-frame clones appear in the TCRdb table, and some are missing; sequencing was by immunoSEQ multiplex PCR. V and J calls and clone size are as listed in that table; D and trimming were resolved from the DNA. This table has hundreds of thousands of clones, over 70% appearing once. Sequenced sample: peripheral blood. The origin of this receptor is an elderly woman with acute or convalescent COVID-19.

The CDR3 DNA reads TGTGCCAGCAGGATGAGGGATTCCTACGAGCAGTACTTC. Translated: CASRMRDSYEQYF. V usage is TRBV6-5 and J usage is TRBJ2-7, with a possible D match to TRBD2 (5 bases). The germline CDR1 and CDR2 sequences are MNHEY and SVGAGI. V lost 6 bases and J lost 1, with 10 bases in between. This CDR3 region has 13 residues.